Sequencing of this T cell receptor beta chain was carried out in a study of OX40 agonist ivuxolimab in advanced cancers. Overall study: Mean age 60 years, range roughly 20 to 85; roughly 80% male.

Study results and limitations: Clonal expansion was seen in CD4+ and CD8+ blood T cells by week 6 at 0.1 to 3.0 mg/kg. CD8+ T cells (on average) carried more expanded clones than CD4+ T cells.

Note on this clone: Its antigen is not identified.

Peripheral blood came from all dose cohorts at three timepoints. Here immunoSEQ multiplex PCR was the method, and the copy in TCRdb shows in-frame clones only, minus some. Among 57,000 or so clones listed, approximately 90% were seen once. This clonotype originated in an adult with an advanced solid tumor such as melanoma, head and neck, liver or kidney cancer. The input for sequencing was CD4+ or CD8+ T cells sorted from blood, taken in a trial of the OX40 agonist ivuxolimab.

Here the CDR3 reads CASSSQGGNQPQHF. The CDR3, as DNA: TGTGCCAGCAGCTCCCAGGGTGGCAATCAGCCCCAGCATTTT. The rearrangement uses TRBV7-8 and TRBJ1-5; D is possibly TRBD1 (5 bases). The V gene's germline CDR1 is SGHVS and CDR2 FQNEAQ. V shed 4 bases and J shed 2 bases, with 9 bases lying between them. The CDR3 spans 14 residues.